This T cell receptor beta chain stems from a study of graft-versus-host responses after intestinal transplantation. Study context: Recipients had multivisceral, liver-intestinal, or isolated intestinal transplants.

This CDR3 contains 18 residues. V gave up 0 bases and J gave up 4 bases; unmatched junction bases: 10. CDR1 is SGDLS, CDR2 YYNGEE, per germline. Study-level results: Early post-transplant HvG declines tracked with peak circulating GvH clone levels. The study found high graft-versus-host to host-versus-graft clonal ratios in allografts of patients with graft-donor T cell macrochimerism. GvH clones detected in recipient marrow included some appearing first in ileum or blood.

As for this clone: What it binds is not known. The same CDR3 arises from other DNA sequences in this sample as well.

Assay used: immunoSEQ multiplex PCR; TCRdb lists only in-frame clones, some missing. The sample lists tens of thousands of clones, around 90% occurring once. This material consisted of unstimulated CD4+ T cells sorted from spleen or lymph node cells, taken before transplant. V is TRBV9 and J is TRBJ2-1; 10 bases are shared with TRBD2. This receptor was identified in a human donor who was the organ donor for an intestinal transplant. CDR3 in amino acids: CASSVGVAGGREYNEQFF. For the CDR3, the DNA is TGTGCCAGCAGCGTAGGAGTAGCGGGAGGTCGGGAGTACAATGAGCAGTTCTTC.